These T cell receptor beta chains were read from a single sample in a study of siplizumab effects on memory and regulatory T cells. The repertoire was sequenced with immunoSEQ multiplex PCR; TCRdb's copy has only in-frame clones and lacks some. Found here are 75,000 to 100,000 clones, nearly 95% of them singletons; the top ten hold 0.3%. The sequenced sample was non-Treg CD4+ T cells sorted from blood. The receptors shown here come from a human donor in good health. CDR3s include the opening cysteine and the closing phenylalanine or tryptophan. A D gene is named only where the DNA matches it firmly. Clone size appears in some rows only: once, few, many, or a class for an expanded clone.

clone_size,d_call,v_call,j_call,cdr3_nt,cdr3_aa
-,-,TRBV2,TRBJ2-1,TGTGCCAGCGAAACCCGTCGGGGGAGTGAGCAGTTCTTC,CASETRRGSEQFF
-,TRBD1,TRBV7-8,TRBJ1-2,TGTGCCAGCAGCCCCCCCGACAGGGGAAACTATGGCTACACCTTC,CASSPPDRGNYGYTF
-,TRBD2,TRBV4-1,TRBJ2-3,TGCGCCAGCAGCCAGAGACTAGCGGGAGGGGATAGCACAGATACGCAGTATTTT,CASSQRLAGGDSTDTQYF
-,TRBD2,TRBV4-3,TRBJ2-7,TGCGCCAGCAGCCAAGGGGCTAGCGGGGTCTACGAGCAGTACTTC,CASSQGASGVYEQYF
-,-,TRBV6-1,TRBJ1-6,TGTGCCAGCAGTGAAGCATTGGGGGGCAACTCACCCCTCCACTTT,CASSEALGGNSPLHF
-,TRBD1,TRBV13,TRBJ1-3,TGTGCCAGCAGCACCCGGACAGGGGGCTTTGGAAACACCATATATTTT,CASSTRTGGFGNTIYF
-,-,TRBV7-9,TRBJ2-3,TGTGCCAGCACAGACCAACCTAGCACAGATACGCAGTATTTT,CASTDQPSTDTQYF
-,TRBD2,TRBV5-4,TRBJ2-1,TGTGCCAGCAGCTTGGGGGCTAGCGGTCCCCTAGGGGACAATGAGCAGTTCTTC,CASSLGASGPLGDNEQFF
-,TRBD2,TRBV18,TRBJ2-2,TGTGCCAGCTCACCACCGGGACTAGCGGTCACCGGGGAGCTGTTTTTT,CASSPPGLAVTGELFF
once,TRBD2,TRBV9,TRBJ2-1,TGTGCCAGCAGCGTAGGAAGCGGGGCCTACAATGAGCAGTTCTTC,CASSVGSGAYNEQFF